This TCR beta chain emerged from a study of blood T cell repertoires in COVID-19. The protocol was immunoSEQ multiplex PCR, while the TCRdb copy is restricted to in-frame clones and leaves out a portion. The sample records approximately 100,000 clones, around 90% being singletons. V dropped 4 bases and J dropped 0 bases, with 7 bases sitting between them. Germline-derived CDR1 and CDR2 are LGHNA and YNFKEQ. The CDR3 totals 14 residues. The TCR comes from a human donor in a cohort sampled during active COVID-19. This chain connects TRBV4-2 to TRBJ1-3; tentative D call: TRBD1 (5 bases). Sequenced material: peripheral blood. For the CDR3, the DNA is TGTGCCAGCAGCCTGACAGACTCTGGAAACACCATATATTTT. It translates to CASSLTDSGNTIYF.